The 26 T cell receptor beta chains below were found in one sample sequenced in a study of blood T cell repertoires in COVID-19. The repertoire was sequenced with immunoSEQ multiplex PCR; TCRdb's copy has only in-frame clones and lacks some. The sample includes about 400,000 clones, about nine tenths of them seen just once. Sequenced sample: peripheral blood. The receptor set was obtained from a woman aged 25 to 45 with active or convalescent COVID-19.

The chain recombines TRBV2 with TRBJ1-3; D unclear. Germline V gives CDR1 SNHLY, CDR2 FYNNEI. With 7 bases removed from V and 3 bases from J, the gap between germline ends came to 10 bases. CDR3 length: 13 amino acids. The CDR3 sequence is CASTEADGNTIYF. In DNA form, the CDR3 reads TGTGCCAGCACTGAGGCAGATGGAAACACCATATATTTT.

This rearrangement joins TRBV27 to TRBJ2-1, with D possibly TRBD2 on 6 matching bases. Trimming took off 6 bases at V and 4 bases at J, with 16 bases between the two ends. The CDR3 totals 15 residues. CDR1 is MNHEY and CDR2 is SMNVEV in the germline V gene (reference sequence). The CDR3 region is CASRKAGTTYNEQFF. Here the CDR3 DNA reads TGTGCCAGCAGGAAGGCGGGGACGACTTACAATGAGCAGTTCTTC.

The V and J genes are TRBV3-1 (or the pseudogene TRBV3-2) and TRBJ2-1; TRBD1 aligns across 9 bases. CDR3 size: 15 residues. Trimming cost V 3 bases and J 4 bases; bases outside gene matches: 4. In germline, CDR1 is LGHDT, CDR2 YNNKEL (reference sequence). The CDR3 DNA reads TGTGCCAGCAGCCATAGACAGGGGGTATACAATGAGCAGTTCTTC. Encoded protein: CASSHRQGVYNEQFF.

The gene calls are TRBV30 and TRBJ2-7; 9 positions agree with TRBD2. V was pared by 0 bases and J by 4 bases, with 4 bases of the junction left unmatched. Looked up from germline, CDR1 is GTSNPN and CDR2 is SVGIG (reference sequence). There are 14 residues in the CDR3. The CDR3 sequence: CAWSVGSGSYEQYF. DNA of the CDR3: TGTGCCTGGAGTGTCGGTAGCGGGAGTTACGAGCAGTACTTC. The variable domain in full, completed from reference TRBV30 and TRBJ2-7, reads SQTIHQWPATLVQPVGSPLSLECTVEGTSNPNLYWYRQAAGRGLQLLFYSVGIGQISSEVPQNLSASRPQDRQFILSSKKLLLSDSGFYLCAWSVGSGSYEQYFGPGTRLTVT.

The CDR3 DNA reads TGTGCCAGCAGCACTCACGGGACTGGGACCGGGGAGCTGTTTTTT. Amino acids: CASSTHGTGTGELFF. J is TRBJ2-2 and V is TRBV9; D is possibly TRBD2 (6 bases). V lost 4 bases, J lost 5 bases, and 15 bases lay in between. This CDR3 is built from 15 residues. Germline CDR1 is SGDLS and CDR2 is YYNGEE. Full variable domain (remainder filled in from reference TRBV9 and TRBJ2-2): DSGVTQTPKHLITATGQRVTLRCSPRSGDLSVYWYQQSLDQGLQFLIQYYNGEERAKGNILERFSAQQFPDLHSELNLSSLELGDSALYFCASSTHGTGTGELFFGEGSRLTVL.

The rearrangement joins TRBV2 to TRBJ1-3, with 8 bases fitting TRBD1. Per germline, CDR1 SNHLY and CDR2 FYNNEI. After removal of 4 bases from V and 2 bases from J, the junction contained 4 bases not matched to a gene. The CDR3 loop spans 15 amino acids. Written as DNA, the CDR3 is TGTGCCAGCAGTGTCGAACAGGGGGCTGGAAACACCATATATTTT. Translated: CASSVEQGAGNTIYF. The whole variable domain, remainder taken from reference TRBV2 and TRBJ1-3, is EPEVTQTPSHQVTQMGQEVILRCVPISNHLYFYWYRQILGQKVEFLVSFYNNEISEKSEIFDDQFSVERPDGSNFTLKIRSTKLEDSAMYFCASSVEQGAGNTIYFGEGSWLTVV.

The rearrangement links TRBV27 to TRBJ1-2; 8 nucleotides agree with TRBD1. The CDR3 consists of 12 residues. The germline V gene encodes CDR1 MNHEY and CDR2 SMNVEV (reference sequence). J was trimmed by 7 bases and V by 7 bases; bases with no gene match: 5. CDR3 sequence: CASKKGQAGYTF. CDR3 nucleotide sequence: TGTGCCAGCAAAAAGGGACAGGCTGGCTACACCTTC.

This clone was recorded only once. The rearrangement joins TRBV11-3 to TRBJ1-1; a possible D gene is TRBD1 (6 bases). CDR1 SGHNT and CDR2 YENEEA come from the germline V gene. The V gene lost 5 bases and the J gene lost 8 bases, with 18 bases spanning the gap. This CDR3 comprises 14 residues. The DNA for the CDR3 is TGTGCCAGCAGCACCAGGGGTTGTCCTAAAGAAGCTTTCTTT. It specifies CASSTRGCPKEAFF.

This clone appeared a few times. This sequence joins TRBV29-1 and TRBJ1-3; 7 bases map to TRBD1. Germline V gene sequence: CDR1 SQVTM, CDR2 ANQGSEA. The CDR3 spans 13 residues. The ends lost 5 bases at V and 2 bases at J; junction bases unmatched: 3. In DNA form, the CDR3 reads TGCAGCGTTAAACAGGGGACTGGAAACACCATATATTTT. Amino acids: CSVKQGTGNTIYF.

The CDR3 here is CASSLTGVGADGYTF. The CDR3 DNA reads TGTGCCAGCAGCCTAACAGGGGTAGGAGCTGATGGCTACACCTTC. The chain joins TRBV11-2 to TRBJ1-2; 7 nucleotides agree with TRBD1. CDR1 is SGHAT and CDR2 is FQNNGV in the germline V gene. The CDR3 runs 15 residues. After removal of 5 bases from V and 6 bases from J, the junction contained 12 bases not matched to a gene. The complete variable domain, with remaining parts taken from reference TRBV11-2 and TRBJ1-2, reads EAGVAQSPRYKIIEKRQSVAFWCNPISGHATLYWYQQILGQGPKLLIQFQNNGVVDDSQLPKDRFSAERLKGVDSTLKIQPAKLEDSAVYLCASSLTGVGADGYTFGSGTRLTVV.

This clone was counted only a few times. This chain joins TRBV11-2 and TRBJ2-7; D possibly corresponds to TRBD2 (5 bases). V was trimmed by 1 base and J by 2 bases, leaving 6 bases between them. The germline gives CDR1 SGHAT, CDR2 FQNNGV. This CDR3 region has 13 residues. In DNA, the CDR3 is TGTGCCAGCAGCTTAGGAGGGCCCTACGAGCAGTACTTC. Translated: CASSLGGPYEQYF.

The sample holds a few counts of this clone. The J gene is TRBJ1-4, the V gene TRBV4-1; D not resolved. This CDR3 region has 15 residues. Germline V gene data show CDR1 as MGHRA and CDR2 as YSYEKL. With 5 bases removed from V and 5 bases from J, the gap between germline ends came to 15 bases. Here the CDR3 DNA reads TGCGCCAGCAGCGATAAAACAGATGAGAATGAAAAACTGTTTTTT. Amino acids: CASSDKTDENEKLFF.

The CDR3 DNA sequence: TGTGCCAGCTCAACGGGACAGGGGGAGACCCAGTACTTC. Amino acids: CASSTGQGETQYF. The chain joins TRBV18 to TRBJ2-5; the match to TRBD1 covers 10 bases. Germline loops: CDR1 KGHSH, CDR2 LQKENI. The CDR3 contains 13 residues. V shed 5 bases and J 5 bases; nucleotides not matched to a gene: 2.

The V gene is TRBV14, the J gene TRBJ2-1, with D possibly being TRBD2 (6 bases). V lost 4 bases and J lost 5, with 15 bases in between. Germline CDR1 reads SGHDN; CDR2 reads FVKESK. The CDR3 has 15 residues. CDR3 sequence reads: CASSRLESPNNEQFF. CDR3 nucleotide sequence: TGTGCCAGCAGCCGACTAGAATCACCAAACAATGAGCAGTTCTTC.

This sequence joins TRBV14 and TRBJ2-5; D is unclear. V lost 0 bases and J lost 1, with 6 bases in between. The CDR3 is made up of 14 amino acids. CDR1 is SGHDN, CDR2 FVKESK, per germline. Here the CDR3 reads CASSQDRRQETQYF. In nucleotides, the CDR3 is TGTGCCAGCAGCCAAGACAGGCGCCAAGAGACCCAGTACTTC. Using reference TRBV14 and TRBJ2-5 for the parts outside the CDR3, the full variable domain is EAGVTQFPSHSVIEKGQTVTLRCDPISGHDNLYWYRRVMGKEIKFLLHFVKESKQDESGMPNNRFLAERTGGTYSTLKVQPAELEDSGVYFCASSQDRRQETQYFGPGTRLLVL.

This chain joins TRBV6-2 or TRBV6-3 and TRBJ2-1; TRBD2 might be the D (6 bases). The CDR3 is made up of 15 amino acids. Trimming took 5 bases from V and 2 from J, leaving 13 bases between them. Germline V lookup: CDR1 MNHEY, CDR2 SVGEGT. CDR3 DNA: TGTGCCAGCAGTCGATGGGGGGAGCCCTACAATGAGCAGTTCTTC. Translation gives CASSRWGEPYNEQFF.

This chain links TRBV11-2 with TRBJ2-1; TRBD1 matches 8 bases. The CDR3 consists of 17 residues. V gave up 1 base and J gave up 5 bases; unmatched junction bases: 10. Germline CDR1 is SGHAT and CDR2 is FQNNGV. CDR3 amino acids: CASSLVGQGALNNEQFF. The CDR3 DNA reads TGTGCCAGCAGCTTAGTCGGCCAGGGGGCCCTGAACAATGAGCAGTTCTTC.

In the case of this clone: The junction shows a germline mismatch at one end, possibly a read error. Other DNA sequences within the sample encode an identical CDR3. The J gene is TRBJ2-1, the V gene TRBV11-2, with 12 nucleotides matching TRBD2. This CDR3 contains 16 residues. The germline V gene has CDR1 SGHAT and CDR2 FQNNGV. This chain's CDR3 is CASSSRLAGEGDEQFF. The CDR3 DNA is TGTGCCAGCAGCTCGAGACTAGCGGGAGAAGGCGATGAGCAATTCTTC.

The chain carries TRBV15 and TRBJ1-3; tentatively, D is TRBD1 (6 bases). Germline CDR1 is LNHNV and CDR2 is YYDKDF (reference sequence). The CDR3 is made up of 16 amino acids. V lost 8 bases, J lost 0 bases, and 17 bases lay in between. The CDR3 bases are TGTGCCACCTCAAAGGGGGGGACCCCCTCTGGAAACACCATATATTTT. It is translated as CATSKGGTPSGNTIYF.

The chain uses TRBV11-3 and TRBJ1-1; 10 bases are a match to TRBD1. V lost 5 bases and J lost 3; bases outside the gene matches: 6. Germline V gene lookup returns CDR1 SGHNT and CDR2 YENEEA. CDR3 length: 15 residues. CDR3 sequence (DNA): TGTGCCAGCAGCCTATCCGGGACAGGGGACACTGAAGCTTTCTTT. This translates into CASSLSGTGDTEAFF.

The chain uses TRBV6-5 and TRBJ1-1; D unclear. Trimming removed 8 bases at V and 0 bases at J, with 10 bases between. The germline gives CDR1 MNHEY, CDR2 SVGAGI. CDR3 length: 13 amino acids. In DNA form, the CDR3 reads TGTGCCAGCCGACGGGGTGTGAACACTGAAGCTTTCTTT. Translation gives CASRRGVNTEAFF.

The chain carries TRBV6-2 or TRBV6-3 and TRBJ1-2; D possibly corresponds to TRBD1 (5 bases). The CDR3 has 15 residues. The germline V and J ends were trimmed by 2 bases and 4 bases, with 14 bases remaining between them. CDR1 is MNHEY and CDR2 is SVGEGT in the germline V gene. In DNA form, the CDR3 reads TGTGCCAGCAGTTACCTCGTGGCAGGGTCCTATGGCTACACCTTC. Translating it yields CASSYLVAGSYGYTF.

The chain uses TRBV3-1 (or the pseudogene TRBV3-2) and TRBJ2-7; TRBD2 matches 10 bases. After removal of 3 bases from V and 4 bases from J, the junction contained 9 bases not matched to a gene. Germline V lookup: CDR1 LGHDT, CDR2 YNNKEL (reference sequence). This CDR3 contains 16 residues. This CDR3 reads CASSQRASGSYYEQYF. The CDR3 nucleotides read TGTGCCAGCAGCCAGAGGGCTAGCGGGAGTTATTACGAGCAGTACTTC.

The CDR3 protein is CATSVSSGAFDEQFF. In nucleotides, the CDR3 is TGTGCCACCAGCGTAAGTAGCGGGGCCTTCGATGAGCAGTTCTTC. The chain is built from TRBV15 and TRBJ2-1, with 8 bases fitting TRBD2. The ends lost 5 bases at V and 8 bases at J; junction bases unmatched: 11. The CDR3 length is 15 residues. Looked up from germline, CDR1 is LNHNV and CDR2 is YYDKDF (reference sequence).

The count of this clone is one. The chain has TRBV7-8 and TRBJ2-3; TRBD1 agrees at 9 bases. The V gene end was trimmed by 4 bases and the J gene end by 5 bases; junction bases not matched to a gene: 13. Germline lookup yields CDR1 SGHVS and CDR2 FQNEAQ. This CDR3 has 17 amino acids. DNA of the CDR3: TGTGCCAGCAGCTCCAAACCTGGACAGGGGCTTGAAGATACGCAGTATTTT. Protein product: CASSSKPGQGLEDTQYF.

This rearrangement joins TRBV27 to TRBJ2-3; 10 bases agree with TRBD1. Germline CDR1 reads MNHEY; CDR2 reads SMNVEV (reference sequence). V was clipped by 7 bases and J by 5 bases; unmatched bases: 9. The CDR3 runs 15 residues. In DNA, the CDR3 is TGTGCCAGCAATCGTAAGACAGGGGGCAAAGATACGCAGTATTTT. It encodes CASNRKTGGKDTQYF.